The sequence of this TCR beta chain was determined in a study of OX40 agonist ivuxolimab in advanced cancers. Notes on the research overall: Ivuxolimab was an agonistic, fully human IgG2 monoclonal antibody directed against OX40 (CD134), a costimulatory receptor. The purpose of peripheral TCRbeta sequencing was to test whether ivuxolimab changed TCR sequence diversity and led to clonal T-cell expansion. Partial responses occurred in three dose-escalation patients, of whom one had hepatocellular carcinoma and two had cutaneous melanoma. Patients were allowed to have had prior anti-PD-1, anti-PD-L1 or anti-CTLA-4 therapy, and 40% of the dose-escalation patients had previously received checkpoint inhibitors. Intravenous ivuxolimab was administered to patients every 2 weeks at six dose levels: 0.01, 0.1, 0.3, 1.5, 3 and 10 mg/kg. The monotherapy dose-escalation portion (N = 52 patients) of the phase I ivuxolimab trial is reported in the paper. Among the approximately 50 dose-escalation patients, around 19 had hepatocellular carcinoma, approximately 15 melanoma, 9 renal cell carcinoma and 9 head and neck cancer. A male proportion of approximately 83% and a mean age of around 60 years, ranging from roughly 20 to 80, were recorded for the dose-escalation cohort. Results the study describes overall, beyond this receptor: Low levels of normalized T-cell clonal expansion were also seen in some nonresponding patients. At doses from 0.1 to 3.0 mg/kg, clonal expansion was seen in both CD4+ and CD8+ blood T cells between baseline and week 6. After ivuxolimab, more expanded clones were found on average in CD8+ T cells than in CD4+ T cells. The antigen specificity of the peripheral T cells that underwent clonal expansion was not determined. Partial responders in the 0.1-3.0 mg/kg groups had among the lowest normalized peripheral clonal expansion, especially among CD8+ T cells.

Patients with autoimmune disease history or receiving systemic immunosuppression were excluded from the trial. In every dose cohort, peripheral blood was drawn for TCR sequencing at baseline, cycle 4 day 1, and cycle 7 day 1. The samples were drawn from a first-in-human, open-label, multicenter phase I dose-escalation trial of ivuxolimab. Adults with locally advanced or metastatic melanoma, renal cell carcinoma, hepatocellular carcinoma or head and neck squamous cell carcinoma were enrolled in the trial. Before TCR sequencing, CD4+ T cells and CD8+ T cells were sorted from peripheral blood as separate populations. In its sample, this clone was seen a few times. The antigen it recognizes is unknown. No much larger clonotype is one base removed from it; base qualities were not supplied. Genomic DNA was extracted from sorted cells for sequencing of the TCRbeta CDR3 region. The immunoSEQ Assay was used for sequencing of TCRbeta CDR3 regions. In its TCRdb copy, this immuneACCESS table keeps in-frame sequences only and misses some clones. Where compared with another copy, unresolved V genes explain less than half of these, and the others have no known cause. The sample includes 45,000 to 50,000 clones, with roughly nine tenths observed a single time. The ten largest clones add up to roughly 13% of the sample.

Between the V and J ends, shortened by 4 bases and 8 bases respectively, the junction contains 12 bases. Taken from cysteine to phenylalanine, the CDR3 has 13 residues. Here the CDR3 DNA is all that survives: 39 bases in frame from base 1. The germline V gene encodes CDR1 SGHTA and CDR2 FQGTGA. Specimen: CD4+ or CD8+ T cells sorted from blood, collected in a trial of the OX40 agonist ivuxolimab. The sequence was obtained from an adult with an advanced solid tumor such as melanoma, head and neck, liver or kidney cancer. Rearrangement joined TRBV7-3 to TRBJ2-1; the D gene remains uncertain. The sequenced DNA: TGTGCCAGCAGCTCCGGCCCGGCCCATGAGCAGTTCTTC. Its coded protein is CASSSGPAHEQFF.